The present TCR beta chain was sequenced within a study of T cell repertoires in cytomegalovirus infection. Study overall: Indications came from public TCR beta signatures; they pointed to CMV infection and to a matching HLA type. Study results and limitations: The study found HLA-C-restricted CMV-specific TCR beta clonotypes dominating the ex vivo response.

This clonotype was counted many times. Its antigen is still unknown. The CDR3 is 14 residues long. Germline lookup yields CDR1 LNHDA and CDR2 SQIVND (reference sequence). The ends were cut back, 3 bases at V and 1 base at J, with 9 bases in the middle. TCRdb used MiXCR to reprocess the reads, holding one entry per CDR3 protein. Of around 130,000 distinct CDR3 sequences listed, roughly 9% are singletons. Sequencing was carried out using PBMCs. J is TRBJ1-1 and V is TRBV19, with D maybe TRBD1 (6 bases). The clonotype comes from a human donor in good health (CMV status not recorded). Some clones in this sample may be carry-over from other donors' samples. CDR3 nucleotide sequence: TGTGCCAGTAGTATTGGGACACAGAACACTGAAGCTTTCTTT. It is translated as CASSIGTQNTEAFF.